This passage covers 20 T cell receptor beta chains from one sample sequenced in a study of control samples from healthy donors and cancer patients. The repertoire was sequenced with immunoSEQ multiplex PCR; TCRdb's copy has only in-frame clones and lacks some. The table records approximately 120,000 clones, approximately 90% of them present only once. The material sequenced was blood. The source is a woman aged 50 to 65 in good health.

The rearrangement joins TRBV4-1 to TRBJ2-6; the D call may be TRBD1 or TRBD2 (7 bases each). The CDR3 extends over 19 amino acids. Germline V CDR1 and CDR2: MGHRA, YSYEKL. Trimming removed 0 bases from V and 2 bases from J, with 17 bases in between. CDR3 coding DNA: TGCGCCAGCAGCCAAGATTTTAAGGCAGGGGGGGCTGGGGCCAACGTCCTGACTTTC. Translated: CASSQDFKAGGAGANVLTF.

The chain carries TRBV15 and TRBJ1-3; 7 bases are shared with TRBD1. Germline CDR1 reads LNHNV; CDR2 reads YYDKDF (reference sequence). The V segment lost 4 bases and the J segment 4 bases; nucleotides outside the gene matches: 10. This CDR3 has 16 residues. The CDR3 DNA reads TGTGCCACCAGCAAAAAACAGGGGAGAGCGGGAAACACCATATATTTT. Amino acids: CATSKKQGRAGNTIYF.

CDR3 bases: TGTGCCAGTAGTATTCCCTGGGGCAGCACTGAAGCTTTCTTT. Its protein is CASSIPWGSTEAFF. The rearrangement links TRBV19 to TRBJ1-1; D may be TRBD1 (5 bases). Germline V CDR1 and CDR2: LNHDA, SQIVND (reference sequence). V gave up 3 bases and J gave up 4 bases, with 12 bases separating them. This CDR3 is 14 amino acids long.

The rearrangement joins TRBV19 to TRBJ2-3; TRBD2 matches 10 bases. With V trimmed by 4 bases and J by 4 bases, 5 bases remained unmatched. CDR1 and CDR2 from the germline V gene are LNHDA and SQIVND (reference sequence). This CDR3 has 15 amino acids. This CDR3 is CASSTLAGGADTQYF. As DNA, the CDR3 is TGTGCCAGTAGTACTTTAGCGGGAGGCGCAGATACGCAGTATTTT.

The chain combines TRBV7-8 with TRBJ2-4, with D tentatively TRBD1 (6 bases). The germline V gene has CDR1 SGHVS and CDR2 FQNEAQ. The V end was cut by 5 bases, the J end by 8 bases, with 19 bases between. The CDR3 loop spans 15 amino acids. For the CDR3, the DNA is TGTGCCAGCAGCACGAACATCGGGACATTTCACATTCAGTACTTC. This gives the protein CASSTNIGTFHIQYF. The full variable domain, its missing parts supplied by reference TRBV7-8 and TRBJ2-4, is GAGVSQSPRYKVAKRGQDVALRCDPISGHVSLFWYQQALGQGPEFLTYFQNEAQLDKSGLPSDRFFAERPEGSVSTLKIQRTQQEDSAVYLCASSTNIGTFHIQYFGAGTRLSVL.

DNA for the CDR3: TGCGCCAGCAGCCAAGATGAGACAGGGAGCCAGCCCCAGCATTTT. Translated: CASSQDETGSQPQHF. V gene TRBV4-3 combines with J gene TRBJ1-5; TRBD1 agrees at 7 bases. The CDR3 totals 15 residues. Germline lookup yields CDR1 LGHNA and CDR2 YSLEER. V dropped 0 bases and J dropped 7; count of bases not matched to a gene: 6.

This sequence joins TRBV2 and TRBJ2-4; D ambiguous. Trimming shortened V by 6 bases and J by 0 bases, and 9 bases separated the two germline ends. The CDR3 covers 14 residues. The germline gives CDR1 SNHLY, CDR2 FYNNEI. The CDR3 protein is CASSDQKAKNIQYF. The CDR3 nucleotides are TGTGCCAGCAGCGATCAAAAAGCCAAAAACATTCAGTACTTC. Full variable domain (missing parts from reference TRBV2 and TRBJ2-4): EPEVTQTPSHQVTQMGQEVILRCVPISNHLYFYWYRQILGQKVEFLVSFYNNEISEKSEIFDDQFSVERPDGSNFTLKIRSTKLEDSAMYFCASSDQKAKNIQYFGAGTRLSVL.

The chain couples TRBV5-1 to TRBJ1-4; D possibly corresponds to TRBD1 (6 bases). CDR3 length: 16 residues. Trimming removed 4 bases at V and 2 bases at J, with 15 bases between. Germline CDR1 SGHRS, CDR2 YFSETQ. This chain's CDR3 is CASSPQGPQTNEKLFF. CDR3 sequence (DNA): TGCGCCAGCAGCCCACAGGGTCCCCAGACTAATGAAAAACTGTTTTTT.

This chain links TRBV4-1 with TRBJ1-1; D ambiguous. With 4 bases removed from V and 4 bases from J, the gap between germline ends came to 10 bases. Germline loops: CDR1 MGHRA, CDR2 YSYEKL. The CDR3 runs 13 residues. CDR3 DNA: TGCGCCAGCAGCCCCGGGGAAGGCACTGAAGCTTTCTTT. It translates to CASSPGEGTEAFF.

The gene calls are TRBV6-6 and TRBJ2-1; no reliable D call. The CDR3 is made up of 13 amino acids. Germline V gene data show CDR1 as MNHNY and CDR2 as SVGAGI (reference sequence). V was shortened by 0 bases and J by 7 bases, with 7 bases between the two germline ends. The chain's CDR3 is CASSYSSLNEQFF. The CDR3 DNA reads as TGTGCCAGCAGTTACTCGAGTCTGAATGAGCAGTTCTTC.

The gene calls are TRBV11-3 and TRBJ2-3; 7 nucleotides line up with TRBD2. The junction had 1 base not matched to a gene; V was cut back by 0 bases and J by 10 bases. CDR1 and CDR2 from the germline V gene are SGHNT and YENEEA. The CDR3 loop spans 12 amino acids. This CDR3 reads CASSLERESQYF. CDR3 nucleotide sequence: TGTGCCAGCAGCTTAGAGCGGGAGTCGCAGTATTTT.

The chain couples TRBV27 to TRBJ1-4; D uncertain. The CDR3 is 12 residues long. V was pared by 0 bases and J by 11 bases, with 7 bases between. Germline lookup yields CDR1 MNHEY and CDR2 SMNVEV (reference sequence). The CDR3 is CASSLSDGKLFF. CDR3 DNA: TGTGCCAGCAGTTTATCGGACGGTAAACTGTTTTTT.

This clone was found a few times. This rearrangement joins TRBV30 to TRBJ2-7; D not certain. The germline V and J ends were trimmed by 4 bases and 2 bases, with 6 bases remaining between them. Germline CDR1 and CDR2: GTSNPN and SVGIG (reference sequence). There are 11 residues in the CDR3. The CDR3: CAWTRTYEQYF. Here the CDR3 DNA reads TGTGCCTGGACTCGGACCTACGAGCAGTACTTC.

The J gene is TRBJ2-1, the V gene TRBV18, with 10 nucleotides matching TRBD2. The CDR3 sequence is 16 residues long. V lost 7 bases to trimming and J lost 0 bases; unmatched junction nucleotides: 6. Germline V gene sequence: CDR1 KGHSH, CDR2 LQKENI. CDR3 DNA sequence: TGTGCCAGCTATAGCGGGAGGCAGAGCTCCTACAATGAGCAGTTCTTC. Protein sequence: CASYSGRQSSYNEQFF.

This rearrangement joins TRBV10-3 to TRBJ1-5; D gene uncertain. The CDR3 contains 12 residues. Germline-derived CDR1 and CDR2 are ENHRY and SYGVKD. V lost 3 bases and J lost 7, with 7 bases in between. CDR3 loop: CAISDSGQPQHF. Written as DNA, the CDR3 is TGTGCCATCAGTGACTCGGGCCAGCCCCAGCATTTT.

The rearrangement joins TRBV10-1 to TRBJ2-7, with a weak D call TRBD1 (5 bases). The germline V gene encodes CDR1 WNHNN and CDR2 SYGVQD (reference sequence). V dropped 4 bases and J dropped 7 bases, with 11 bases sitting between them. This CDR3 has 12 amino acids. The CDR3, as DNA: TGCGCCAGCAGTGGGGGCAAGGCGGAGCAGTACTTC. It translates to CASSGGKAEQYF.

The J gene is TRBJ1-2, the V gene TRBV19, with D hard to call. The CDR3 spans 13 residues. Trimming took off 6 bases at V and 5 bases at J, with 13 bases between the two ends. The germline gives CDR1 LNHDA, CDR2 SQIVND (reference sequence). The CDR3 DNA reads TGTGCCAGTAGCTTATTGAGAGCGTATGGCTACACCTTC. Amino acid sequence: CASSLLRAYGYTF.

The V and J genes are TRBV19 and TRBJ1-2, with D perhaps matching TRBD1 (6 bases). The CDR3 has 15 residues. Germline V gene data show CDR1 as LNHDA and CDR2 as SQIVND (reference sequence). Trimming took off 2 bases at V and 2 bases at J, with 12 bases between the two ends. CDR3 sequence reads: CASSISGRGNYGYTF. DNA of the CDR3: TGTGCCAGTAGTATATCGGGCAGGGGCAACTATGGCTACACCTTC.

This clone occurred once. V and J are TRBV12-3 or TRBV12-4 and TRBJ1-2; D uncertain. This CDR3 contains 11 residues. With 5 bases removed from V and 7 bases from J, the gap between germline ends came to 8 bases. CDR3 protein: CASSLGFGYTF. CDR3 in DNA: TGTGCCAGCAGTCTGGGGTTTGGCTACACCTTC.

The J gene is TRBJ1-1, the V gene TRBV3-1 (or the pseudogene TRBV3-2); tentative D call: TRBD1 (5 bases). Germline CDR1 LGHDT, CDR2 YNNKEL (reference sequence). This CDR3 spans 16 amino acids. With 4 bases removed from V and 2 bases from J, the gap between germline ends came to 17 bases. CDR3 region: CASSRGGPSTNTEAFF. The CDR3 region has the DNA TGTGCCAGCAGCCGGGGCGGGCCCTCTACTAACACTGAAGCTTTCTTT.